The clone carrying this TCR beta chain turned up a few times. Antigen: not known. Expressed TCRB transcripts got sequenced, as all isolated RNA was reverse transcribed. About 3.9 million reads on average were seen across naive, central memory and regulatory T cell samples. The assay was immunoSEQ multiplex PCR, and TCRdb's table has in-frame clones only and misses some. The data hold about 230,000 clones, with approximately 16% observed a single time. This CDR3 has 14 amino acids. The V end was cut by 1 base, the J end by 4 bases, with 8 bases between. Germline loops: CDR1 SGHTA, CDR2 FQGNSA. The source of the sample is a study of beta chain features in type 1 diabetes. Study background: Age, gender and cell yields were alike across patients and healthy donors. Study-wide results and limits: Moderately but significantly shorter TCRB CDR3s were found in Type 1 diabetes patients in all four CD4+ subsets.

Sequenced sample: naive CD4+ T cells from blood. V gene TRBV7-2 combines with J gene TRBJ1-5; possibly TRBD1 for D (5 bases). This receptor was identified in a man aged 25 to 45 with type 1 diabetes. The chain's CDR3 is CASSLVQDNQPQHF. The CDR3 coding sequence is TGTGCCAGCAGCTTAGTACAGGATAATCAGCCCCAGCATTTT.